Below, 11 T cell receptor beta chains from the same sample are listed, as sequenced in a study of CD8+CD57+ T cells in acquired aplastic anemia. Genomic DNA, the template, was used for profiling of the TCR beta VDJ and CDR3. TCRdb itself ran the reads through MiXCR, one entry per CDR3 protein. The table lists under 200,000 distinct CDR3 sequences, 45% to 55% of them singletons. Those patients picked for sequencing had displayed CD8+CD57+ cell expansion on flow cytometry. Sample: sorted CD4+, CD8+, or CD8+CD57+ T cells (not recorded which) from PBMCs. These receptors were taken from a human donor with aplastic anemia.

In regard to this clonotype: It may be a read error: a sequence one base away is much more abundant. V usage is TRBV5-8 and J usage is TRBJ1-1; TRBD1 matches at 11 bases. The CDR3 is 15 residues long. Germline V gene data show CDR1 as SGHTS and CDR2 as YDEGEE. The CDR3 bases are TGTGCCAGCAGCCTGGGACAGGGGGAGGACACTGGAGCTTTCTTT. This gives the protein CASSLGQGEDTGAFF. The full variable domain, in which reference TRBV5-8 and TRBJ1-1 provide the parts outside the CDR3, is EAGVTQSPTHLIKTRGQQATLRCSPISGHTSVYWYQQALGLGLQFLLWYDEGEERNRGNFPPRFSGRQFPNYSSELNVNALELEDSALYLCASSLGQGEDTGAFFGQGTRLTVV.

About this clonotype itself: Given a much more abundant clone one base away, this may be a read error. As DNA, the CDR3 is TGTGCCAGCATATTGGGAGACGAAAACACTGAAGCTCTCTTT. Encoded protein: CASILGDENTEALF. The chain links TRBV6-7 to TRBJ1-1, with unresolved D. TRBV6-7 is filed as an ORF, its function uncertain. The CDR3 sequence is 14 residues long.

V gene TRBV7-3 combines with J gene TRBJ1-1, with a possible D match to TRBD1 (6 bases). The CDR3 contains 13 residues. Trimming removed 6 bases at V and 0 bases at J, with 8 bases between. Per the germline V gene, CDR1 is SGHTA and CDR2 is FQGTGA. CDR3 region: CASSRQVNTEAFF. The CDR3 DNA reads as TGTGCCAGCAGTCGACAGGTGAACACTGAAGCTTTCTTT. The complete variable domain, with remaining parts taken from reference TRBV7-3 and TRBJ1-1, reads GAGVSQTPSNKVTEKGKYVELRCDPISGHTALYWYRQSLGQGPEFLIYFQGTGAADDSGLPNDRFFAVRPEGSVSTLKIQRTERGDSAVYLCASSRQVNTEAFFGQGTRLTVV.

As to this clonotype: The germline gene is not matched at one end of the junction; a read error may be the cause. This chain connects TRBV19 to TRBJ2-2; 7 nucleotides match TRBD1. The germline V gene encodes CDR1 LNHDA and CDR2 SQIVND (reference sequence). The CDR3 length is 18 residues. The CDR3 region has the DNA TGTGCCAGTAGGGGAAGATTCGGACAGGCGACGAACATCGGGGAGCTGTTTTTT. It translates to CASRGRFGQATNIGELFF. The variable domain in full, with the rest retrieved from reference TRBV19 and TRBJ2-2, is DGGITQSPKYLFRKEGQNVTLSCEQNLNHDAMYWYRQDPGQGLRLIYYSQIVNDFQKGDIAEGYSVSREKKESFPLTVTSAQKNPTAFYLCASRGRFGQATNIGELFFGEGSRLTVL.

The genes are TRBV29-1 and TRBJ2-7, with D hard to call. Trimming took 1 base from V and 4 from J, leaving 11 bases between them. This CDR3 is 13 amino acids long. The germline V gene encodes CDR1 SQVTM and CDR2 ANQGSEA. CDR3 bases: TGCAGCGTTGAAGGACAATCCCATTACGAGCAGTACTTC. This encodes CSVEGQSHYEQYF.

A few counts support this clonotype. This chain joins TRBV19 and TRBJ1-1; D perhaps matches TRBD1 (5 bases). The CDR3 consists of 17 residues. V lost 7 bases to trimming and J lost 10 bases, with 31 bases between them. Germline V lookup: CDR1 LNHDA, CDR2 SQIVND (reference sequence). The CDR3 nucleotides are TGTGCCAGTACATTTTCCCGACACGGGACTTATTTCGAAGTAGCTTTCTTT. Translating it yields CASTFSRHGTYFEVAFF.

This clonotype was seen once. V gene TRBV19 combines with J gene TRBJ1-2; D not certain. Trimming took off 3 bases at V and 2 bases at J, with 10 bases between the two ends. This CDR3 is 14 amino acids long. Germline-derived CDR1 and CDR2 are LNHDA and SQIVND (reference sequence). The DNA of the CDR3 is TGTGCCAGTAGTATGACGGGGAACAACTATGGCTACACCTTC. Translating gives CASSMTGNNYGYTF.

This chain joins TRBV24-1 and TRBJ2-3; D gene uncertain. In germline, CDR1 is KGHDR, CDR2 SFDVKD. The CDR3 extends over 13 amino acids. V lost 4 bases and J lost 3, with 7 bases in between. The DNA of the CDR3 is TGTGCCACCAGTGAGGGCAGGACAGATACGCAGTATTTT. As protein: CATSEGRTDTQYF.

This clonotype was observed at least ten times. The V gene is TRBV7-9, the J gene TRBJ1-5; D gene ambiguous. This CDR3 comprises 15 residues. The V end was cut by 1 base, the J end by 6 bases, with 13 bases between. Germline V gene data show CDR1 as SEHNR and CDR2 as FQNEAQ (reference sequence). The CDR3, as DNA: TGTGCCAGCAGCTTAGTCGGGGAATACGGTCAGCCCCAGCATTTT. It translates to CASSLVGEYGQPQHF.

The genes are TRBV7-6 and TRBJ2-1; D tentatively reads TRBD1 or TRBD2 (5 bases each). The V end lost 0 bases, the J end lost 7 bases, and 13 bases lay between the germline ends. This CDR3 has 15 residues. CDR1 and CDR2 from the germline V gene are SGHVS and FNYEAQ. The chain's CDR3 is CASSLAGVIMNEQFF. The CDR3 nucleotides read TGTGCCAGCAGCTTAGCGGGGGTAATAATGAATGAGCAGTTCTTC. Full variable domain (rest looked up from reference TRBV7-6 and TRBJ2-1): GAGVSQSPRYKVTKRGQDVALRCDPISGHVSLYWYRQALGQGPEFLTYFNYEAQQDKSGLPNDRFSAERPEGSISTLTIQRTEQRDSAMYRCASSLAGVIMNEQFFGPGTRLTVL.

This clonotype was seen only once. V is TRBV20-1 and J is TRBJ1-2; D perhaps matches TRBD1 (6 bases). The CDR3 contains 15 residues. V dropped 0 bases and J dropped 0 bases, with 11 bases sitting between them. The V gene's germline CDR1 is DFQATT and CDR2 SNEGSKA (reference sequence). DNA for the CDR3: TGCAGTGCTAGAGATCTAAGGGGGGCTAACTATGGCTACACCTTC. It yields the protein CSARDLRGANYGYTF.